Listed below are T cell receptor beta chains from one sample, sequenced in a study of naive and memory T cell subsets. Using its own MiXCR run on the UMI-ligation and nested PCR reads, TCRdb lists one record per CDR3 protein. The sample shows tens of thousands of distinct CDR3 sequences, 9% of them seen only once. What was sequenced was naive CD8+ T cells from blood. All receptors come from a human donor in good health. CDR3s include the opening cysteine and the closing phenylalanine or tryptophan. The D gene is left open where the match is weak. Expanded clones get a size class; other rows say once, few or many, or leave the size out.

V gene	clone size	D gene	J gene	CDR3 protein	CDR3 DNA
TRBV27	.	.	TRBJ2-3	CASSPDRLKSQYF	TGTGCCAGCAGTCCAGACAGACTGAAGTCTCAGTATTTT
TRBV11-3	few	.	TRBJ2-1	CASSLGPLLYNEQFF	TGTGCCAGCAGCTTAGGTCCCCTCCTCTACAATGAGCAGTTCTTC
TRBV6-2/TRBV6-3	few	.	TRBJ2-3	CASSRGRPLRQGSTDTQYF	TGTGCCAGCAGCCGGGGGCGGCCATTAAGACAGGGCAGCACAGATACGCAGTATTTT
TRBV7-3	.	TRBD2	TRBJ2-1	CASGGMTSREQFF	TGTGCCAGCGGCGGGATGACTAGCCGTGAGCAGTTCTTC
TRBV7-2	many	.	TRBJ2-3	CASSPTPIWASTDTQYF	TGTGCCAGCAGCCCAACCCCTATTTGGGCTAGCACAGATACGCAGTATTTT
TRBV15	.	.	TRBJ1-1	CATSSRDGNEAFF	TGTGCCACCAGCAGTAGGGACGGTAATGAAGCTTTCTTT
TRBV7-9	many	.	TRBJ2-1	CASSLGSGMGSPPTNEQFF	TGTGCCAGCAGCTTAGGGTCAGGGATGGGCAGTCCCCCCACCAATGAGCAGTTCTTC
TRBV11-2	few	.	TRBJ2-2	CASSPGGTANTGELFF	TGTGCCAGCAGTCCAGGGGGGACAGCAAACACCGGGGAGCTGTTTTTT
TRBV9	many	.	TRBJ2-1	CASSVGGDWYNEQFF	TGTGCCAGCAGCGTAGGGGGGGATTGGTACAATGAGCAGTTCTTC
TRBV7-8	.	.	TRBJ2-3	CASSLEVAGGFTDTQYF	TGTGCCAGCAGCTTAGAAGTCGCCGGAGGTTTCACAGATACGCAGTATTTT
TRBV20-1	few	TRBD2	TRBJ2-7	CSARDLDGRVYEQYF	TGCAGTGCTAGAGATCTTGACGGGAGGGTCTACGAGCAGTACTTC
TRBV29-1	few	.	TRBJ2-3	CSVEWTARASTDTQYF	TGCAGCGTGGAATGGACAGCACGTGCAAGCACAGATACGCAGTATTTT
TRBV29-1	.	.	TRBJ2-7	CSVERFNRDTSSYEQYF	TGCAGCGTTGAACGCTTCAATCGGGACACGTCCTCCTACGAGCAGTACTTC
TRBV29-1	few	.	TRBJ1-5	CSVDSRGVFGNQPQHF	TGCAGCGTTGATTCCCGGGGGGTCTTCGGCAATCAGCCCCAGCATTTT
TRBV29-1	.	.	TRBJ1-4	CSVAFGVEKLFF	TGCAGCGTTGCGTTTGGGGTTGAAAAACTGTTTTTT
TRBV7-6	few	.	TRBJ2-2	CASGERSTGELFF	TGTGCCAGCGGTGAAAGGTCCACCGGGGAGCTGTTTTTT
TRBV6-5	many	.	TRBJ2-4	CASSSGEPDTAKNIQYF	TGTGCCAGCAGTTCCGGCGAGCCCGATACGGCCAAAAACATTCAGTACTTC
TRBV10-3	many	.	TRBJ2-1	CAISESYGPLRHEQFF	TGTGCCATCAGTGAGTCTTATGGACCGTTGCGGCATGAGCAGTTCTTC
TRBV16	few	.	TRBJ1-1	CASSPPTQANTEAFF	TGTGCCAGCAGCCCCCCCACGCAAGCGAACACTGAAGCTTTCTTT
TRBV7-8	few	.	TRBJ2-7	CASSLNQGSSYEQYF	TGTGCCAGCAGCTTAAACCAGGGAAGCTCCTACGAGCAGTACTTC
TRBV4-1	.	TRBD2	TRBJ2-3	CASSQDGSSGSTDTQYF	TGCGCCAGCAGCCAAGATGGGTCTAGCGGAAGCACAGATACGCAGTATTTT
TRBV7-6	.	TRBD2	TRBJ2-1	CASSLGGSGRINEQFF	TGTGCCAGCAGCTTAGGCGGTAGCGGGAGGATCAATGAGCAGTTCTTC
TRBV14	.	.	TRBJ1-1	CASSQRNGYLNTEALF	TGTGCCAGCAGCCAACGGAATGGGTACCTGAACACTGAAGCTTTATTT
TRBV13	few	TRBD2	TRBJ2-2	CASSYSSGRSGELFF	TGTGCCAGCAGCTACTCTAGCGGGAGGAGCGGGGAGCTGTTTTTT
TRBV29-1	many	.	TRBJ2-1	CSVEVPDYNEQFF	TGCAGCGTTGAGGTGCCCGACTACAATGAGCAGTTCTTC
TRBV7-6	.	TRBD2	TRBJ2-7	CASSPLAGGDLYEQYF	TGTGCCAGCAGCCCTCTAGCGGGAGGGGACCTCTACGAGCAGTACTTC
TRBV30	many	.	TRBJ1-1	CAWSVRREKGEAFF	TGTGCCTGGAGCGTTCGACGGGAAAAAGGGGAAGCTTTCTTT
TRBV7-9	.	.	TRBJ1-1	CASSSPNGPDQGENTEAFF	TGTGCCAGCAGCTCTCCAAACGGACCCGATCAGGGAGAAAACACTGAAGCTTTCTTT
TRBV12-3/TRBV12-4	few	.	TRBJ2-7	CASSLAFEQYF	TGTGCCAGCAGTTTAGCGTTCGAGCAGTACTTC
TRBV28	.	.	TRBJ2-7	CASSLPGAHYEQYF	TGTGCCAGCAGTTTGCCCGGTGCACACTACGAGCAGTACTTC
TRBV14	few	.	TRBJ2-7	CASSQDFPSSYEQYF	TGTGCCAGCAGCCAAGACTTTCCTAGCAGCTACGAGCAGTACTTC
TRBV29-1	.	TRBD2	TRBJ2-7	CSVEVPSGRLYEQYF	TGCAGCGTTGAGGTTCCTAGCGGGCGTTTATACGAGCAGTACTTC
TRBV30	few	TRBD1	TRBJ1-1	CAWGGQGAEAFF	TGTGCCTGGGGCGGGCAGGGGGCCGAAGCTTTCTTT
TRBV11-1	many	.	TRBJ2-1	CASTPPNRAYNEQFF	TGTGCCAGCACCCCACCTAACAGAGCCTACAATGAGCAGTTCTTC
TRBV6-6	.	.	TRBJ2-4	CASSYPDGTGRNIQYF	TGTGCCAGCAGTTATCCCGACGGGACGGGGAGAAACATTCAGTACTTC
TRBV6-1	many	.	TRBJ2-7	CASSHDPVYEQYF	TGTGCCAGCAGTCATGACCCTGTTTACGAGCAGTACTTC
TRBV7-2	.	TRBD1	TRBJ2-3	CASSLTGTASTDTQYF	TGTGCCAGCAGCTTGACCGGGACAGCCAGCACAGATACGCAGTATTTT
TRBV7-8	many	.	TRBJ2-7	CASSQGSGLSRNEQYF	TGTGCCAGCAGCCAAGGTTCGGGCCTCTCTAGGAACGAGCAGTACTTC
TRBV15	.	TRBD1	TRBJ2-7	CATSSGQGDEQYF	TGTGCCACCAGCAGCGGACAGGGCGACGAGCAGTACTTC
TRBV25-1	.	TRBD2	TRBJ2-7	CASGGVTKGEQYF	TGTGCCAGCGGGGGGGTTACAAAGGGCGAGCAGTACTTC
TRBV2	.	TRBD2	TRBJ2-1	CASSELLAGPYNEQFF	TGTGCCAGCAGTGAGTTACTAGCGGGTCCATACAATGAGCAGTTCTTC
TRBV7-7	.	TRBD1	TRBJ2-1	CASSLRQGAGNEQFF	TGTGCCAGCAGCTTAAGGCAGGGGGCTGGTAATGAGCAGTTCTTC
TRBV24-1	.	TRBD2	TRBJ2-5	CATSDRTGTRVSEETQYF	TGTGCCACCAGTGATCGCACCGGGACTAGGGTCTCCGAAGAGACCCAGTACTTC
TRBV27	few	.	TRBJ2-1	CASSPYRRFNEQFF	TGTGCCAGCAGTCCCTACCGACGTTTCAATGAGCAGTTCTTC